This record covers a single TCR beta chain. The CDR3 is 15 amino acids. From germline, CDR1 is SGHRS and CDR2 YFSETQ. V was shortened by 4 bases and J by 4 bases, with 16 bases between the two germline ends. The sample comes from a study of blood T cell repertoires in COVID-19. On the study more broadly: There were acute and convalescent COVID-19 samples, and they came from the United States, Italy and Spain. Nucleic acid was either cDNA or gDNA, and it came from T cells, B-cell-depleted T cells, or PBMCs.

Sequencing was performed with immunoSEQ multiplex PCR; in TCRdb, only in-frame clones are kept and a portion is missing. The sample has some 150,000 clones, 70% to 85% seen once; the top ten hold around a tenth. The clonotype was recovered from a woman between 45 and 60 years old with acute or convalescent COVID-19. The material sequenced was peripheral blood. V and J are TRBV5-1 and TRBJ2-3; D perhaps matches TRBD2 (5 bases). In nucleotides, the CDR3 is TGCGCCAGCAGCCCCGGGAACGCCGGGGCAGATACGCAGTATTTT. Translated, it gives CASSPGNAGADTQYF.